This T cell receptor beta chain was found in a study of blood T cell repertoires in COVID-19. Study overall: Samples came from the United States, Italy and Spain, spanning acute and convalescent COVID-19.

This CDR3 region has 15 residues. Per germline, CDR1 MGHRA and CDR2 YSYEKL. V was clipped by 4 bases and J by 2 bases; unmatched bases: 5. Using immunoSEQ multiplex PCR, the repertoire was profiled, and TCRdb retains in-frame clones only, with some absent. This sample has 250,000 to 300,000 clones, with under 90% found just once. Donors in Cohort 3 who had recovered were those with two negative PCRs, healthcare professional clearance, or resolution of their symptoms. Specimen: PBMCs or T cells enriched from blood (not recorded which). The V gene is TRBV4-1, the J gene TRBJ2-5; 9 bases match TRBD1. The receptor was isolated from a man younger than 35 who had recovered from COVID-19. This chain's CDR3 is CASSLVTGGQETQYF. The CDR3 DNA sequence: TGCGCCAGCAGCCTAGTGACAGGGGGACAAGAGACCCAGTACTTC.